These 14 T cell receptor beta chains originate from one sample sequenced in a study of shared clonotypes between healthy human individuals. Only in-frame clones appear in the TCRdb table, and some are missing; sequencing was by immunoSEQ multiplex PCR. The data contain 2 million to 2.5 million clones, roughly 92% of them singletons. Sequenced sample: naive CD4+ T cells from PBMCs. Subset here: CD45RA+ positively selected. The receptor set was obtained from a man younger than 35 in good health. Some clones in this sample may be carry-over from other donors' samples.

To note about this clone: This same CDR3 is encoded by further DNA sequences in the sample. The V call is TRBV7-9, the J call TRBJ1-3, with D possibly matching TRBD1 (6 bases). Per the germline V gene, CDR1 is SEHNR and CDR2 is FQNEAQ (reference sequence). V lost 5 bases and J lost 4, with 15 bases in between. CDR3 length: 15 amino acids. CDR3 region: CASSLGQGRGNTIYF. The CDR3 DNA follows: TGTGCCAGCAGCCTGGGTCAGGGGCGGGGAAACACCATATATTTT.

V usage is TRBV7-2 and J usage is TRBJ2-1; 9 bases agree with TRBD1. The CDR3 spans 15 residues. The V gene end was trimmed by 6 bases and the J gene end by 4 bases; junction bases not matched to a gene: 7. The germline gives CDR1 SGHTA, CDR2 FQGNSA. CDR3 sequence (DNA): TGTGCCAGCAGTCGTGACAGGGGGGGATACAATGAGCAGTTCTTC. It translates to CASSRDRGGYNEQFF.

The chain links TRBV9 to TRBJ2-7, with 7 bases that match TRBD2. J lost 4 bases, V lost 4 bases, and 11 bases had no gene match. Per germline, CDR1 SGDLS and CDR2 YYNGEE. The CDR3 covers 15 residues. CDR3: CASSPRGDGYYEQYF. Written as DNA, the CDR3 is TGTGCCAGCAGCCCCCGGGGGGACGGTTATTACGAGCAGTACTTC.

V and J are TRBV7-6 and TRBJ1-2, with 7 bases matching TRBD1. Germline V lookup: CDR1 SGHVS, CDR2 FNYEAQ. CDR3 length equals 13 residues. V was pared by 5 bases and J by 4 bases, with 4 bases of the junction left unmatched. DNA of the CDR3: TGTGCCAGCAGCCCGGGACAGACCTATGGCTACACCTTC. It translates to CASSPGQTYGYTF.

This chain connects TRBV28 to TRBJ1-1; D unclear. Germline CDR1 MDHEN, CDR2 SYDVKM. V was shortened by 2 bases and J by 5 bases, with 12 bases between the two germline ends. CDR3 length: 14 amino acids. The CDR3 nucleotides read TGTGCCAGCAGTTTAGGTCCCCGGAGAACTGAAGCTTTCTTT. It translates to CASSLGPRRTEAFF.

The chain carries TRBV9 and TRBJ2-5; 11 positions agree with TRBD1. The trim removed 4 bases at V and 2 bases at J, leaving 10 bases unmatched. The germline V gene has CDR1 SGDLS and CDR2 YYNGEE. The CDR3 spans 17 residues. DNA for the CDR3: TGTGCCAGCAGCTTAAACCGGGACAGGGGGTTTCAAGAGACCCAGTACTTC. Protein sequence: CASSLNRDRGFQETQYF. The whole variable domain, remainder taken from reference TRBV9 and TRBJ2-5, is DSGVTQTPKHLITATGQRVTLRCSPRSGDLSVYWYQQSLDQGLQFLIQYYNGEERAKGNILERFSAQQFPDLHSELNLSSLELGDSALYFCASSLNRDRGFQETQYFGPGTRLLVL.

The J gene is TRBJ1-1, the V gene TRBV5-1; tentative D call: TRBD1 (5 bases). The CDR3 runs 16 residues. With 4 bases removed from V and 6 bases from J, the gap between germline ends came to 22 bases. Germline loops: CDR1 SGHRS, CDR2 YFSETQ. CDR3 nucleotide sequence: TGCGCCAGCAGCCTCGGGACTGCAGAAGAAGTTTCTGAAGCTTTCTTT. This translates into CASSLGTAEEVSEAFF.

The J gene is TRBJ1-4, the V gene TRBV4-1; no definite D call. The CDR3 contains 15 residues. The V and J ends lost 0 bases and 8 bases respectively, with 13 bases between them. CDR1 and CDR2 (germline): MGHRA, YSYEKL. The CDR3: CASSQEGLAGEKLFF. CDR3 bases: TGCGCCAGCAGCCAAGAAGGGCTGGCGGGAGAAAAACTGTTTTTT.

This clone was picked up a small number of times. The CDR3 coding sequence is TGCGCCAGCAGCCTCGACCCTGGCGTGGCTTTCTTT. Translating gives CASSLDPGVAFF. The V gene is TRBV4-1, the J gene TRBJ1-1; D is ambiguous. V was shortened by 4 bases and J by 11 bases, with 14 bases between the two germline ends. This CDR3 spans 12 amino acids. Germline-derived CDR1 and CDR2 are MGHRA and YSYEKL.

This chain connects TRBV15 to TRBJ2-3; D gene uncertain. The germline V gene has CDR1 LNHNV and CDR2 YYDKDF (reference sequence). V dropped 0 bases and J dropped 0 bases, with 7 bases sitting between them. The CDR3 totals 15 residues. CDR3 in DNA: TGTGCCACCAGCAGAGACCGGCATAGCACAGATACGCAGTATTTT. This gives the protein CATSRDRHSTDTQYF.

V usage is TRBV11-1 and J usage is TRBJ2-5; 11 bases fit TRBD1. V lost 5 bases and J lost 4; bases outside the gene matches: 9. Germline V CDR1 and CDR2: SGHAT, FQDESV (reference sequence). CDR3 length: 16 residues. CDR3: CASSVRDRGTGETQYF. CDR3 nucleotides: TGTGCCAGCAGCGTCCGGGACAGGGGGACCGGAGAGACCCAGTACTTC.

The rearrangement links TRBV2 to TRBJ2-6; TRBD2 is a possible D gene (5 bases). Germline V CDR1 and CDR2: SNHLY, FYNNEI. V was clipped by 7 bases and J by 1 base, with 17 bases between them. CDR3 length: 17 residues. CDR3 in amino acids: CASNLERKTSGANVLTF. CDR3 nucleotide sequence: TGTGCCAGCAACCTGGAGCGGAAGACGTCTGGGGCCAACGTCCTGACTTTC.

V gene TRBV30 combines with J gene TRBJ1-1; no clear D. This CDR3 contains 11 residues. V gave up 5 bases and J gave up 5 bases, with 9 bases separating them. Germline V lookup: CDR1 GTSNPN, CDR2 SVGIG (reference sequence). CDR3 residues: CAWAPRTEAFF. In DNA form, the CDR3 reads TGTGCCTGGGCCCCCAGGACTGAAGCTTTCTTT.

As concerns this clone: Different DNA sequences within this sample yield the same CDR3. DNA for the CDR3: TGCGCCAGCAGCTTGGAGGCGGGAGGGGGCACAGATACGCAGTATTTT. It encodes CASSLEAGGGTDTQYF. This chain links TRBV5-1 with TRBJ2-3; 9 bases fit TRBD2. Trimming cost V 0 bases and J 1 base; bases outside gene matches: 3. Germline V gene sequence: CDR1 SGHRS, CDR2 YFSETQ. This CDR3 region has 16 residues.